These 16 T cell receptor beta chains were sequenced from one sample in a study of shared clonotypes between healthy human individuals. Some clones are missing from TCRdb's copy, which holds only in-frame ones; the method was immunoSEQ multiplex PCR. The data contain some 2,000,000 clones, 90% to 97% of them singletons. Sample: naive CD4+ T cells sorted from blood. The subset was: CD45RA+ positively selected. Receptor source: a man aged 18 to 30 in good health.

The chain's CDR3 is CASSWDSRGEQFF. CDR3 coding DNA: TGTGCCAGCAGTTGGGACTCCCGAGGGGAACAGTTCTTC. The chain links TRBV6-1 to TRBJ2-1, with D maybe TRBD2 (6 bases). Germline CDR1 reads MNHNS; CDR2 reads SASEGT. The length of the CDR3 is 13 residues. V lost 5 bases and J 13 bases, leaving 18 bases between the germline ends.

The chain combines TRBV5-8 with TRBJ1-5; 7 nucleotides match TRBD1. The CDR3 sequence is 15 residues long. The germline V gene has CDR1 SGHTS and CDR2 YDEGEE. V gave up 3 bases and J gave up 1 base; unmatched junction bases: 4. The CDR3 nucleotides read TGTGCCAGCAGCTGGACAGGACAAAGCAATCAGCCCCAGCATTTT. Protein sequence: CASSWTGQSNQPQHF.

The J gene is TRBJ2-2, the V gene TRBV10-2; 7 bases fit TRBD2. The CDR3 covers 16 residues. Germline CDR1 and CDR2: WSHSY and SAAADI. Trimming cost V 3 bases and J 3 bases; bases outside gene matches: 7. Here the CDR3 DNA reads TGCGCCAGCAGTGACACTAGCGAGAAGTACACCGGGGAGCTGTTTTTT. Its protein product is CASSDTSEKYTGELFF.

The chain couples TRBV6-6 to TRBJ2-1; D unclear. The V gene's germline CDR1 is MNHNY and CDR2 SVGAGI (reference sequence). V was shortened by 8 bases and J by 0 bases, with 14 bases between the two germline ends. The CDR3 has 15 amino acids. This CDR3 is CASGIGRSSYNEQFF. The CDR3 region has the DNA TGTGCCAGCGGAATCGGCCGGAGCTCCTACAATGAGCAGTTCTTC.

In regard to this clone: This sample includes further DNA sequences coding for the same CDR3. The CDR3 region has the DNA TGTGCCAGCAGCTTGGCCGGGGGTACAGATACGCAGTATTTT. Residues: CASSLAGGTDTQYF. V and J are TRBV5-6 and TRBJ2-3; D may be TRBD2 (6 bases). The germline gives CDR1 SGHDT, CDR2 YYEEEE. Deletions cut 0 bases from V and 3 bases from J, with 8 bases between. CDR3 length: 14 amino acids.

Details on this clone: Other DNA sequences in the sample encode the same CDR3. The CDR3 sequence: CASSFGSTYEQYF. CDR3 DNA sequence: TGTGCCAGCAGTTTCGGCTCGACCTACGAGCAGTACTTC. V is TRBV28 and J is TRBJ2-7; D not resolved. The germline CDR1 and CDR2 sequences are MDHEN and SYDVKM. This CDR3 has 13 amino acids. V gave up 3 bases and J gave up 2 bases, with 8 bases separating them.

This chain's CDR3 is CASRPGHSSYEQYF. CDR3 in DNA: TGTGCCAGTCGTCCGGGCCACAGCTCCTACGAGCAGTACTTC. The chain links TRBV19 to TRBJ2-7, with no clear D. V was pared by 8 bases and J by 0 bases, with 14 bases between. The CDR3 spans 14 residues. Germline CDR1 is LNHDA and CDR2 is SQIVND (reference sequence).

The CDR3, as DNA: TGTGCCAGCAGGGAGACCGCCAGGGTGATGAACACTGAAGCTTTCTTT. Protein product: CASRETARVMNTEAFF. J is TRBJ1-1 and V is TRBV6-6; the D gene is possibly TRBD1 (5 bases). Trimming took off 6 bases at V and 0 bases at J, with 17 bases between the two ends. Germline loops: CDR1 MNHNY, CDR2 SVGAGI (reference sequence). The CDR3 extends over 16 amino acids.

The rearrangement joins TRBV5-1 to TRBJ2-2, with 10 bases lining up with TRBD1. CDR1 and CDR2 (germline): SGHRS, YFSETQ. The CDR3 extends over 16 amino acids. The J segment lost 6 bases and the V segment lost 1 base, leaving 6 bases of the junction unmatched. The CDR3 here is CASSLFGTGAAGELFF. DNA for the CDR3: TGCGCCAGCAGCTTGTTTGGGACAGGGGCCGCCGGGGAGCTGTTTTTT.

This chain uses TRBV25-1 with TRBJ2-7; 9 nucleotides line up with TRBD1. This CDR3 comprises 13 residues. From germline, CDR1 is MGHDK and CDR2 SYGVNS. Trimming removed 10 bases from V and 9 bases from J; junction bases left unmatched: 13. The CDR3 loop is CATQGQGATGQYF. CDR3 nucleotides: TGTGCCACCCAGGGACAGGGTGCAACCGGGCAGTACTTC.

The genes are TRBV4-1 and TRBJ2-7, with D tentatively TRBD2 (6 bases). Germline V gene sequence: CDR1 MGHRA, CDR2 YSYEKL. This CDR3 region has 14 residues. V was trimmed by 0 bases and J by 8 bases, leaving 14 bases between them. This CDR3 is CASSQDVGGLQQYF. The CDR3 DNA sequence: TGCGCCAGCAGCCAAGATGTCGGGGGATTGCAGCAGTACTTC.

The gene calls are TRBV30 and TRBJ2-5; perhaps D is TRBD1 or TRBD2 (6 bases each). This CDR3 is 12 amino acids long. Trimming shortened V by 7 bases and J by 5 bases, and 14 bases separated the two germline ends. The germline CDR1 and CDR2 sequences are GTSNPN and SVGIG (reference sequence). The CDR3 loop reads CAFRGAGETQYF. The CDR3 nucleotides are TGTGCCTTCAGGGGTGCGGGGGAGACCCAGTACTTC.

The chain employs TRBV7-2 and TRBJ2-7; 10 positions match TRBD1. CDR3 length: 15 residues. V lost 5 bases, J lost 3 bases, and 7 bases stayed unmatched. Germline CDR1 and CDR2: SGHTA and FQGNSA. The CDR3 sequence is CASSPKDRGYYEQYF. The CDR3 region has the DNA TGTGCCAGCAGCCCCAAGGACAGGGGGTACTACGAGCAGTACTTC.

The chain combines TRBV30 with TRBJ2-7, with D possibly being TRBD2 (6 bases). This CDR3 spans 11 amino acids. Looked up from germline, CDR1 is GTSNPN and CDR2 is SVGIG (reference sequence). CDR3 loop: CGAGRTYEQYF. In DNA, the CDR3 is TGTGGGGCTGGGAGGACCTACGAGCAGTACTTC.

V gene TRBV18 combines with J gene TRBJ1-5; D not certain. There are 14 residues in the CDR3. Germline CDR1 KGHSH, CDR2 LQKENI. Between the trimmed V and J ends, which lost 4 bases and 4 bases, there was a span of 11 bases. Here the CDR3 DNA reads TGTGCCAGCTCACTAGGACGGGAAAATCAGCCCCAGCATTTT. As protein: CASSLGRENQPQHF.

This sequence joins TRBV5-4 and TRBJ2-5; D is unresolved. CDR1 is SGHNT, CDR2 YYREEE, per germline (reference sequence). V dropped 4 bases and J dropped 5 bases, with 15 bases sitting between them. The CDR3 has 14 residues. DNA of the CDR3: TGTGCCAGCAGCAACGCGAGGCAGGCCGAGACCCAGTACTTC. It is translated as CASSNARQAETQYF.